The clone carrying this T cell receptor beta chain occurred once. As originally analysed: Reference gene primer amplification yielded estimated nucleated cell counts. This table comes from immunoSEQ multiplex PCR, and its TCRdb copy is limited to in-frame clones, with some not included. The V and J calls and clone size are taken from that table; D and trimming were inferred from the DNA. The sample has approximately 180,000 clones, 70% to 90% seen once; the top ten hold approximately 21%. CDR1 and CDR2 (germline): SGHKS, YYEKEE (reference sequence). V shed 1 base and J shed 2 bases, with 8 bases lying between them. This CDR3 region has 14 residues. The data belong to a study of blood T cell repertoires in COVID-19. Overall study context: The origin of the acute and convalescent COVID-19 samples was the United States, Italy and Spain. The analysed material was cDNA or gDNA that came from T cells, B-cell-depleted T cells, or PBMCs.

This chain joins TRBV5-5 and TRBJ2-3; D unresolved. Sample: peripheral blood. The origin of this receptor is a man aged 55 to 70 with active or convalescent COVID-19. The DNA for the CDR3 is TGTGCCAGCAGCTTGATTGCGGCCACAGATACGCAGTATTTT. Translation gives CASSLIAATDTQYF.